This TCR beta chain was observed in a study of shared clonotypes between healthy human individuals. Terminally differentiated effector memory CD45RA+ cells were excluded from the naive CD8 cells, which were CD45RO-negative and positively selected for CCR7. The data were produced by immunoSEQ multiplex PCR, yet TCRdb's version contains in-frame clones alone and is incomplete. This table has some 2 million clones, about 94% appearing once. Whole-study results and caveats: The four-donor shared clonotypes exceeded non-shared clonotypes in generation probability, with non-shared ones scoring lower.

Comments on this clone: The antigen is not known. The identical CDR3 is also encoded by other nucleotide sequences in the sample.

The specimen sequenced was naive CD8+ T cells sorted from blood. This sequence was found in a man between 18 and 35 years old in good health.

The chain's CDR3 is CAWSVGGDEQFF. DNA for the CDR3: TGTGCCTGGAGTGTTGGCGGCGATGAGCAGTTCTTC. The chain combines TRBV30 with TRBJ2-1, with no clear D. Trimming took off 0 bases at V and 8 bases at J, with 8 bases between the two ends. This CDR3 contains 12 residues. Germline V lookup: CDR1 GTSNPN, CDR2 SVGIG (reference sequence).